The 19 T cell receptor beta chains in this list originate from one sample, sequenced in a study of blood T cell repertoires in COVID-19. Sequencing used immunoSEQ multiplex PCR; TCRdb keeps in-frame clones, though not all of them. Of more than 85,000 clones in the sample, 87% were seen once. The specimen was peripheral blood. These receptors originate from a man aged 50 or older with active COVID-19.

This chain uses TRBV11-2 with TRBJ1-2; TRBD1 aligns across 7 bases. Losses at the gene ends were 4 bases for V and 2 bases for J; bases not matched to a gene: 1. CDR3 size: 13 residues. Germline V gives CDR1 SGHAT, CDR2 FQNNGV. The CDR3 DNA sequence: TGTGCCAGCAGCTCGGGACAGAACTATGGCTACACCTTC. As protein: CASSSGQNYGYTF.

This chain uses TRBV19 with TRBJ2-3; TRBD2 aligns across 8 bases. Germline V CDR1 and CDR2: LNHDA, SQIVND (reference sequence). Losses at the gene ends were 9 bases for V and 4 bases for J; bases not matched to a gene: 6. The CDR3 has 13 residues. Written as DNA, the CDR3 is TGTGCCAGCGTAGCGGGATACCCAGATACGCAGTATTTT. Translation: CASVAGYPDTQYF.

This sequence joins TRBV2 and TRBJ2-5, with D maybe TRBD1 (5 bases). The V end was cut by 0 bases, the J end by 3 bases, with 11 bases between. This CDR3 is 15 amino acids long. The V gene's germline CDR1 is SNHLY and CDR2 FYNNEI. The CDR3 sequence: CASSEATIREETQYF. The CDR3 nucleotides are TGTGCCAGCAGTGAAGCGACGATCAGGGAAGAGACCCAGTACTTC.

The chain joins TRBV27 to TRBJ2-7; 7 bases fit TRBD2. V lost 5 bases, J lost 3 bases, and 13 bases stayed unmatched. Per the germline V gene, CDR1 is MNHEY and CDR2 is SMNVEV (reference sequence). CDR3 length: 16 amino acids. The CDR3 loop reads CASSPDSLAAFYEQYF. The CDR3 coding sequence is TGTGCCAGCAGTCCCGATTCCCTAGCGGCGTTCTACGAGCAGTACTTC.

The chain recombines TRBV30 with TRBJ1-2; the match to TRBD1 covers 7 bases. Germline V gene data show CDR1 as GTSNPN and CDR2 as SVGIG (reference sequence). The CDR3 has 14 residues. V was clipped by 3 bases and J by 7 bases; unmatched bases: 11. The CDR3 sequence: CAWSLGGLGAGYTF. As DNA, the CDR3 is TGTGCCTGGAGCTTAGGGGGCTTAGGCGCTGGCTACACCTTC.

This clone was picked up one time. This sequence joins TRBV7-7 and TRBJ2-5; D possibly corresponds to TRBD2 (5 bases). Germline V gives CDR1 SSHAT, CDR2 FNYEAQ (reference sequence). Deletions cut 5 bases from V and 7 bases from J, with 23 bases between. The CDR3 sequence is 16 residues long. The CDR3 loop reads CASSLRTEGREGTQYF. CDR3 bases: TGTGCCAGCAGCCTGAGGACCGAGGGAAGGGAAGGGACCCAGTACTTC.

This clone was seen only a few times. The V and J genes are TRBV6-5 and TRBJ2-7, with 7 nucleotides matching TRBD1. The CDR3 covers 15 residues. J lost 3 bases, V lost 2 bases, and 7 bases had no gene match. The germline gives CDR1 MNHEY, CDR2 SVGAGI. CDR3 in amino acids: CASSYRGQGIYEQYF. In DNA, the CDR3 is TGTGCCAGCAGTTACAGGGGGCAAGGGATCTACGAGCAGTACTTC.

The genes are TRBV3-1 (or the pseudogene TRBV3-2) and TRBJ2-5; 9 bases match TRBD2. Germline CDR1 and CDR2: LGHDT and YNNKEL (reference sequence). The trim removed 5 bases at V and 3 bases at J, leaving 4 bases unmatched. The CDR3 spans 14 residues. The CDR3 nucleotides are TGTGCCAGCAGCGCGGGGGGGCCGAAAGAGACCCAGTACTTC. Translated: CASSAGGPKETQYF.

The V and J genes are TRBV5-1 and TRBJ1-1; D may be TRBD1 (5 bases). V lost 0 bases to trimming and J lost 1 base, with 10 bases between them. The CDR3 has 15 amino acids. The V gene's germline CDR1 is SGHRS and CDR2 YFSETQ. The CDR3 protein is CASSLVRQGNTEAFF. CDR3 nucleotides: TGCGCCAGCAGCTTGGTAAGGCAGGGGAACACTGAAGCTTTCTTT.

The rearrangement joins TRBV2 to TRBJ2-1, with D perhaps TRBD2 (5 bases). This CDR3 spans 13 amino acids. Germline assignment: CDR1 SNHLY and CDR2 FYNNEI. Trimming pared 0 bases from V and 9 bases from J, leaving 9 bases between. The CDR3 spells CASSEASAGEQFF. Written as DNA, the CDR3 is TGTGCCAGCAGTGAAGCTAGCGCGGGTGAGCAGTTCTTC.

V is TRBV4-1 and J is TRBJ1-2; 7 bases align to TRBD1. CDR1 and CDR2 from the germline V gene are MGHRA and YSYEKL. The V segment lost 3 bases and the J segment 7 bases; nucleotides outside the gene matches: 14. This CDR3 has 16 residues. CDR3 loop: CASSHYPTGAAGGYTF. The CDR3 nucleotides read TGCGCCAGCAGCCATTACCCCACAGGGGCCGCCGGTGGCTACACCTTC.

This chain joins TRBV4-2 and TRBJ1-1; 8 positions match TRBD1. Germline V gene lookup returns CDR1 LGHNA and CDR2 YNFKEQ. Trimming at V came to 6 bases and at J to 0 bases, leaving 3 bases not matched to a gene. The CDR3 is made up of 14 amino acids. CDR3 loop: CASSGQGMNTEAFF. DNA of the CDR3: TGTGCCAGCAGTGGACAGGGAATGAACACTGAAGCTTTCTTT.

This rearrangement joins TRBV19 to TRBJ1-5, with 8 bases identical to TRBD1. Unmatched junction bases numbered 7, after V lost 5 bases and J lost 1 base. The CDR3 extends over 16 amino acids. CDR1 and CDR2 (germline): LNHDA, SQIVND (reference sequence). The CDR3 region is CASSSTDRVSNQPQHF. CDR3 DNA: TGTGCCAGTAGTTCAACGGACAGGGTAAGCAATCAGCCCCAGCATTTT.

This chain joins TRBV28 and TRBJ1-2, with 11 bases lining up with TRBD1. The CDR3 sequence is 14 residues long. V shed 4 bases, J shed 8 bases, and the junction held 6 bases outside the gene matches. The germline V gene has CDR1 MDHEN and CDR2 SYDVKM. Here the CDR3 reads CASSSGQGVRGYTF. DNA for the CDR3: TGTGCCAGCAGTTCGGGACAGGGGGTGCGGGGCTACACCTTC.

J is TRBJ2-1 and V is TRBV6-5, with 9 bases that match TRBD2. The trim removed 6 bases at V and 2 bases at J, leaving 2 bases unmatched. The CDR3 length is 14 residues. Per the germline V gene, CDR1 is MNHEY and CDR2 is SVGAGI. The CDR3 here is CASRRGGPYNEQFF. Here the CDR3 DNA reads TGTGCCAGCAGGCGGGGGGGCCCCTACAATGAGCAGTTCTTC.

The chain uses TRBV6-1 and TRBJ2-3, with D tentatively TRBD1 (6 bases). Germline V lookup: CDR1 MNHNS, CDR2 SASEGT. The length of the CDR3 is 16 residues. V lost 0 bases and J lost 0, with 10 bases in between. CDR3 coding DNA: TGTGCCAGCAGTGAAGCCATAAGGGGGAGCACAGATACGCAGTATTTT. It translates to CASSEAIRGSTDTQYF.

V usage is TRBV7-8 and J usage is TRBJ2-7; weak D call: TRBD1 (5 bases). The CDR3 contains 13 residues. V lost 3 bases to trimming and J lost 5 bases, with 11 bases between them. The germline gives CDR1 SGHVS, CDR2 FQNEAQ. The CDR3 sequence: CASSFQGTDEQYF. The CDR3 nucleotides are TGTGCCAGCAGCTTTCAGGGAACGGACGAGCAGTACTTC.

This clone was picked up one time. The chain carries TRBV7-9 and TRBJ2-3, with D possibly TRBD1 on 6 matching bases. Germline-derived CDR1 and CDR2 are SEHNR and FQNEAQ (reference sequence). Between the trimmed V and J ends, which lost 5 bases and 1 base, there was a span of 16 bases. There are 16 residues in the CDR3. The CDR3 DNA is TGTGCCAGCAGCCCGTGGGGGCAGGGCGGCACAGATACGCAGTATTTT. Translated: CASSPWGQGGTDTQYF.

CDR3 protein: CASSPVTGAYEQYF. CDR3 nucleotides: TGTGCCAGCTCACCCGTGACAGGGGCCTACGAGCAGTACTTC. The V gene is TRBV18, the J gene TRBJ2-7; 8 bases map to TRBD1. The CDR3 contains 14 residues. The germline V gene has CDR1 KGHSH and CDR2 LQKENI. J was trimmed by 2 bases and V by 3 bases; bases with no gene match: 3.